This T cell receptor beta chain was recorded in a study of CD8 T cells in ankylosing spondylitis. TCRdb passed the 5' RACE reads through MiXCR, listing each CDR3 protein once. The table shows 500,000 to 550,000 distinct CDR3 sequences, with roughly 13% occurring only once. Between the trimmed V and J ends, which lost 2 bases and 7 bases, there was a span of 8 bases. CDR3 size: 13 residues. CDR1 is LGHDT and CDR2 is YNNKEL in the germline V gene (reference sequence). This clonotype has a handful of counts. Its antigen is unknown. Findings and limits, study-wide: Ankylosing spondylitis blood appeared to be characterized by a TCR beta motif of eight highly homologous variants.

The material sequenced was blood, either unsorted or a sorted T cell fraction (not recorded which). J is TRBJ2-2 and V is TRBV3-1; no reliable D call. The receptor comes from a male donor with ankylosing spondylitis. CDR3 sequence (DNA): TGTGCCAGCAGCCAACCAGCGAACGGGGAGCTGTTTTTT. It translates to CASSQPANGELFF.